The subject of this entry is one T cell receptor (beta chain). Its antigen is currently unknown. One end of the junction is discordant with germline, which a read error may explain. Germline CDR1 MNHNS, CDR2 SASEGT. CDR3 length equals 17 residues. The library came from three nested PCR rounds adapted from ARM-PCR protocols. MiXCR was run by TCRdb on the multiplex PCR reads, yielding one entry per CDR3 protein. The sample has some 68,000 distinct CDR3 sequences, around three quarters seen once. This specimen comes from a study of tumor and adjacent non-tumor tissue in lung cancer. Notes on the study in general: TCR diversity was significantly greater in tumor than normal lung tissue.

The template was RNA from unsorted bulk tissue. More than 3 cm separated this lung sample from the edge of the tumor. The chain has TRBV6-1 and TRBJ2-3; a possible D gene is TRBD1 (5 bases). The clonotype was recovered from a man aged 60 to 75 with non-small cell lung cancer. Specimen: distant non-tumor lung tissue. Here the CDR3 DNA reads TGTGCCAGCAGTGTTTTCGCAGACGAGATAGGCACAGGTACGCTGTATTTT. It encodes CASSVFADEIGTGTLYF.